Listed below are T cell receptor beta chains from one sample, sequenced in a study of blood T cell repertoires in COVID-19. TCRdb keeps only in-frame clones here, not all; method: immunoSEQ multiplex PCR. Here the sample spans 90,000 to 120,000 clones, 70% to 90% being singletons. Sequenced material: peripheral blood. These receptors were obtained from a man aged 45-65 years with active or convalescent COVID-19. Each CDR3 is given with its conserved first and last residue. Fields, in order: clone size, J gene, D gene, V gene, CDR3 protein, CDR3 DNA. The D gene is left open where the match is weak. Clone size is given for some rows only: seen once, a few or many times, or a class if the clone is expanded.

-	TRBJ1-5	-	TRBV28	CASSLAGFSQPQHF	TGTGCCAGCAGTTTGGCAGGGTTCAGTCAGCCCCAGCATTTT
-	TRBJ1-6	-	TRBV27	CASRLHQANSPLHF	TGTGCCAGCAGACTCCACCAGGCAAATTCACCCCTCCACTTT
-	TRBJ2-7	-	TRBV6-5	CASSTQGISSYEQYF	TGTGCCAGCAGTACGCAGGGGATTAGCTCCTACGAGCAGTACTTC
-	TRBJ2-7	TRBD1	TRBV7-9	CASSFGTASYEQYF	TGTGCCAGCAGCTTTGGGACAGCCTCCTACGAGCAGTACTTC
-	TRBJ1-5	-	TRBV7-8	CASSRRRGNQPQHF	TGTGCCAGCAGCCGCAGAAGGGGGAATCAGCCCCAGCATTTT
-	TRBJ1-5	-	TRBV6-5	CASSRRGGDQPQHF	TGTGCCAGCAGTCGCCGGGGAGGAGATCAGCCCCAGCATTTT
few	TRBJ2-3	TRBD2	TRBV6-6	CASSYSLAGTDTQYF	TGTGCCAGCAGTTACTCTCTAGCGGGCACAGATACGCAGTATTTT
-	TRBJ1-2	-	TRBV19	CASSRGPDGANYGYTF	TGTGCCAGTAGTAGGGGGCCGGACGGAGCTAACTATGGCTACACCTTC
-	TRBJ2-5	-	TRBV4-3	CASSQVAGQQETQYF	TGCGCCAGCAGCCAAGTGGCGGGACAGCAAGAGACCCAGTACTTC
-	TRBJ2-2	TRBD1	TRBV27	CASSYPTGGPRTGELFF	TGTGCCAGCAGTTACCCCACAGGGGGCCCGAGAACCGGGGAGCTGTTTTTT
-	TRBJ2-1	TRBD2	TRBV5-1	CASSFSALAGGGNNEQFF	TGCGCCAGCAGCTTTTCAGCGTTAGCGGGAGGGGGGAACAATGAGCAGTTCTTC
-	TRBJ1-6	-	TRBV11-2	CASSLEGAHNSPLHF	TGTGCCAGCAGCTTAGAGGGGGCGCATAATTCACCCCTCCACTTT
-	TRBJ1-1	-	TRBV29-1	CSVERGGGVSEAFF	TGCAGCGTTGAACGGGGAGGAGGGGTCAGTGAAGCTTTCTTT
-	TRBJ2-3	-	TRBV25-1	CASSSTDTQYF	TGTGCCAGCAGTTCGACAGATACGCAGTATTTT
-	TRBJ2-2	-	TRBV19	CASRQGTNTGELFF	TGTGCCAGTAGACAGGGTACGAACACCGGGGAGCTGTTTTTT
-	TRBJ1-1	-	TRBV6-5	CASTRLVNTEAFF	TGTGCCAGCACCAGACTCGTGAACACTGAAGCTTTCTTT
once	TRBJ1-5	-	TRBV18	CASSPGRDQPQHF	TGTGCCAGCTCACCAGGGAGAGATCAGCCCCAGCATTTT
-	TRBJ1-1	TRBD1	TRBV19	CASTKAGTGRGAFF	TGTGCCAGTACCAAGGCCGGGACAGGGAGGGGGGCTTTCTTT
-	TRBJ1-1	-	TRBV7-2	CASTYGGVYTEAFF	TGTGCCAGCACTTATGGGGGGGTGTACACTGAAGCTTTCTTT
-	TRBJ1-6	-	TRBV4-3	CASSQDEPPGAYNSPLHF	TGCGCCAGCAGCCAAGATGAGCCTCCAGGGGCCTATAATTCACCCCTCCACTTT
-	TRBJ2-7	TRBD2	TRBV7-2	CASSPLLSGGSYEQYF	TGTGCCAGCAGCCCGCTGTTAAGCGGGGGCTCCTACGAGCAGTACTTC
-	TRBJ2-7	TRBD2	TRBV28	CASSTPGTSGGEQYF	TGTGCCAGCAGTACCCCCGGGACTAGCGGCGGCGAGCAGTACTTC
-	TRBJ2-3	-	TRBV5-1	CASRRAVKTDTQYF	TGCGCCAGCAGGAGGGCCGTAAAAACAGATACGCAGTATTTT
-	TRBJ2-7	TRBD1	TRBV15	CATSRRGGVSEQYF	TGTGCCACCAGCAGAAGAGGGGGCGTTTCCGAGCAGTACTTC
-	TRBJ2-3	-	TRBV5-1	CASSFSVSTDTQYF	TGCGCCAGCAGCTTTTCAGTAAGCACAGATACGCAGTATTTT
-	TRBJ2-3	TRBD2	TRBV24-1	CATSDLGTSFSTDTQYF	TGTGCCACCAGTGATTTGGGGACTAGCTTCTCCACAGATACGCAGTATTTT
-	TRBJ1-2	TRBD1	TRBV27	CASSLARGAGYTF	TGTGCCAGCAGTTTAGCCAGGGGGGCCGGCTACACCTTC
-	TRBJ1-5	TRBD1	TRBV19	CASSIRTGHNQPQHF	TGTGCCAGTAGTATAAGGACAGGGCACAATCAGCCCCAGCATTTT
-	TRBJ2-7	-	TRBV27	CASSASPDYPREQYF	TGTGCCAGCAGCGCTTCCCCGGACTACCCTCGCGAGCAGTACTTC
-	TRBJ1-1	-	TRBV29-1	CSVGRAGTEAFF	TGCAGCGTTGGGCGGGCGGGGACTGAAGCTTTCTTT
-	TRBJ1-2	-	TRBV30	CAWEKGNYGYTF	TGTGCCTGGGAAAAGGGGAACTATGGCTACACCTTC
-	TRBJ1-2	TRBD1	TRBV4-3	CASSQRTGDNYGYTF	TGCGCCAGCAGCCAAAGGACAGGGGATAACTATGGCTACACCTTC
-	TRBJ1-3	-	TRBV4-1	CASSQGRGSGNTIYF	TGCGCCAGCAGCCAAGGGAGGGGCTCTGGAAACACCATATATTTT
once	TRBJ2-2	TRBD2	TRBV9	CASSPYSTSGSTGELFF	TGTGCCAGCAGCCCTTACTCGACTAGCGGGTCCACCGGGGAGCTGTTTTTT
-	TRBJ2-7	TRBD2	TRBV28	CASSFSGMPSGVLDEQYF	TGTGCCAGCAGTTTTTCCGGGATGCCTAGCGGGGTCTTGGACGAGCAGTACTTC
-	TRBJ2-1	-	TRBV2	CAGGGRRYNEQFF	TGTGCCGGAGGAGGCCGGCGGTACAATGAGCAGTTCTTC
few	TRBJ1-2	-	TRBV3-1/TRBV3-2	CASSQPTGGYGYTF	TGTGCCAGCAGCCAACCAACAGGTGGCTATGGCTACACCTTC
-	TRBJ2-1	-	TRBV29-1	CSVEGDSSHQFF	TGCAGCGTTGAGGGTGACTCGTCGCATCAGTTCTTC
-	TRBJ1-3	-	TRBV3-1/TRBV3-2	CASRASGNTIYF	TGTGCCAGCAGGGCCTCTGGAAACACCATATATTTT
-	TRBJ2-3	TRBD1	TRBV28	CASSLSPQTGDFDTQYF	TGTGCCAGCAGTTTATCCCCCCAGACAGGGGATTTCGATACGCAGTATTTT
once	TRBJ2-5	-	TRBV30	CAWSAGETQYF	TGTGCCTGGAGCGCAGGGGAGACCCAGTACTTC
-	TRBJ2-7	TRBD1	TRBV28	CASRRQGADYEQYF	TGTGCCAGCAGAAGACAGGGGGCAGATTACGAGCAGTACTTC
-	TRBJ1-2	-	TRBV27	CASSTGSPNYGYTF	TGTGCCAGCAGCACCGGGAGTCCTAACTATGGCTACACCTTC
-	TRBJ1-3	-	TRBV19	CASSLALGNTIYF	TGTGCCAGTAGTTTAGCTCTTGGAAACACCATATATTTT
-	TRBJ1-2	TRBD1	TRBV11-2	CASSLGQGGNYGYTF	TGTGCCAGCAGCTTGGGTCAGGGGGGAAACTATGGCTACACCTTC
once	TRBJ1-5	-	TRBV19	CASRIAGNQPQHF	TGTGCCAGTAGGATAGCTGGCAATCAGCCCCAGCATTTT
-	TRBJ2-5	-	TRBV20-1	CSAQYQETQYF	TGCAGTGCCCAATACCAAGAGACCCAGTACTTC
-	TRBJ2-1	-	TRBV3-1/TRBV3-2	CASSQDGQFNEQFF	TGTGCCAGCAGCCAAGATGGGCAGTTCAATGAGCAGTTCTTC
-	TRBJ2-7	-	TRBV4-1	CASSQRDAILTGEYEQYF	TGCGCCAGCAGCCAAAGGGACGCCATTTTGACGGGAGAATACGAGCAGTACTTC
-	TRBJ1-4	-	TRBV28	CASSFSQGATNEKLFF	TGTGCCAGCAGTTTCTCACAAGGGGCCACTAATGAAAAACTGTTTTTT
once	TRBJ1-2	TRBD1	TRBV27	CASSLTGGLLYDYTF	TGTGCCAGCAGTCTAACAGGGGGCTTGTTGTATGACTACACCTTC
-	TRBJ2-5	-	TRBV9	CASSVGSGSAHKETQYF	TGTGCCAGCAGCGTAGGGTCCGGGTCCGCGCATAAAGAGACCCAGTACTTC
-	TRBJ2-7	-	TRBV28	CASSWYQGSYEQYF	TGTGCCAGCAGTTGGTACCAGGGCTCCTACGAGCAGTACTTC
-	TRBJ1-1	TRBD1	TRBV19	CASSRDRGPREAFF	TGTGCCAGCTCCCGGGACAGGGGCCCACGGGAAGCTTTCTTT
-	TRBJ1-5	-	TRBV5-1	CASSPSGRWSQPQHF	TGCGCCAGCAGCCCCTCCGGGAGGTGGAGTCAGCCCCAGCATTTT